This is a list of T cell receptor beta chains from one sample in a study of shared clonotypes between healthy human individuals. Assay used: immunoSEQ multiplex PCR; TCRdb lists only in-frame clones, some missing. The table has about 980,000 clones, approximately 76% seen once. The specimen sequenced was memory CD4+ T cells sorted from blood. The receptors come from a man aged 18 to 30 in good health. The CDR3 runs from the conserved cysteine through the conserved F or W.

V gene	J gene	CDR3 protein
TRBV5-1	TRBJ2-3	CASSLGGAGTDTQYF
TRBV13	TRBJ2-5	CASSLHRETQYF
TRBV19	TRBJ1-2	CASTRTGGNYGYTF
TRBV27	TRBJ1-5	CASRPGTGGSITNQPQHF
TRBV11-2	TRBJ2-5	CASSLTGVETQYF
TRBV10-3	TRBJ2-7	CAISESDYEQYF
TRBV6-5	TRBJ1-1	CASTLTRTGTEAFF
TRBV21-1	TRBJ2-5	CASSNGRDPKETQYF
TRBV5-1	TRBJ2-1	CASSLGASGVNEQFF
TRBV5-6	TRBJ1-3	CASSRRGQVISGNTIYF
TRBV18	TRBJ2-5	CASSPPRGQETQYF
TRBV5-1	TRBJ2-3	CASSLMEDTTDTQYF
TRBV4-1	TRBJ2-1	CASSPLERYNEQFF
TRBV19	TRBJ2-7	CASSIGTSGIYEQYF